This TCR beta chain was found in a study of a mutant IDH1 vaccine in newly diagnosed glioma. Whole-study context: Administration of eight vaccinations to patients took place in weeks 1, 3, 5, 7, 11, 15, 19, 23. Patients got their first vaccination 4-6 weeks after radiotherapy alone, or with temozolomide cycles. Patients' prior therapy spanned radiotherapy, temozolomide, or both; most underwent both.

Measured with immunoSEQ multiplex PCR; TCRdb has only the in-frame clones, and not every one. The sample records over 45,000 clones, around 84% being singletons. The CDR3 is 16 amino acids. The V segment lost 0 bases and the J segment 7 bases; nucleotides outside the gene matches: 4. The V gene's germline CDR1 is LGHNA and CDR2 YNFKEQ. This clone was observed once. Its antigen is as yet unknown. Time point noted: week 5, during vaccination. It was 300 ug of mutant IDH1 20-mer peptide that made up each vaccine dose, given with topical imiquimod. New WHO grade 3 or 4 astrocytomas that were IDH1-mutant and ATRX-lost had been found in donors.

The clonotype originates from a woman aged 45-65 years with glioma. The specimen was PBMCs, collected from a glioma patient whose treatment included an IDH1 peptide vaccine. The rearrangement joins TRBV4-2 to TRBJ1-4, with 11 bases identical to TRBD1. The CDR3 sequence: CASSQESGTGGEKLFF. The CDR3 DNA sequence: TGTGCCAGCAGCCAAGAGTCCGGGACAGGGGGTGAAAAACTGTTTTTT.